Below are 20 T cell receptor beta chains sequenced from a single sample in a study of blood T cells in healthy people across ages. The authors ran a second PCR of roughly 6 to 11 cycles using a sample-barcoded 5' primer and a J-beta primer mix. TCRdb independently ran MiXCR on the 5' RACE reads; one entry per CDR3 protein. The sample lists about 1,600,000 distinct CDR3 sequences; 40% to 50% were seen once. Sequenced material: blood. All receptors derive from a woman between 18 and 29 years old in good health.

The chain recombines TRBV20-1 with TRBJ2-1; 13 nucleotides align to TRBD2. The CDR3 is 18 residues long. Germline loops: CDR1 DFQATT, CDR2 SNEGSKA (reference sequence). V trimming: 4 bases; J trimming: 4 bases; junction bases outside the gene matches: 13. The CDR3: CSAKAGTSGTVKYNEQFF. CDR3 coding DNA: TGCAGTGCTAAAGCCGGGACTAGCGGGACAGTGAAATACAATGAGCAGTTCTTC.

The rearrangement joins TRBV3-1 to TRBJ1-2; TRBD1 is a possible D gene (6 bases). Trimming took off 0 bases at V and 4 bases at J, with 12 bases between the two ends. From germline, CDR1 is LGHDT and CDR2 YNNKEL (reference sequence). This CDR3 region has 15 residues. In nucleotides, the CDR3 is TGTGCCAGCAGCCAAGATACAGGGTATCTCTATGGCTACACCTTC. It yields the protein CASSQDTGYLYGYTF.

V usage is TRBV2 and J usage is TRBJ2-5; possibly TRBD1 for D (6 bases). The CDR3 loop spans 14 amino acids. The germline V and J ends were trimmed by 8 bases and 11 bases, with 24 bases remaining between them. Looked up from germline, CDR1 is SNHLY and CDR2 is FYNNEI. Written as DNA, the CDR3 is TGTGCCAGCCGTTGGGGGCCCTTAGCCTACGGGCAGTACTTC. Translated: CASRWGPLAYGQYF.

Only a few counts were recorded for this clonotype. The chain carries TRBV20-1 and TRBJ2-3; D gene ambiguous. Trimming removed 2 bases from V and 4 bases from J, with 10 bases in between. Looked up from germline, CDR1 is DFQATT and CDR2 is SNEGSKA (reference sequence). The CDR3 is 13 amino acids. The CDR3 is CSARLDFADTQYF. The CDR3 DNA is TGCAGTGCTAGATTAGACTTTGCAGATACGCAGTATTTT.

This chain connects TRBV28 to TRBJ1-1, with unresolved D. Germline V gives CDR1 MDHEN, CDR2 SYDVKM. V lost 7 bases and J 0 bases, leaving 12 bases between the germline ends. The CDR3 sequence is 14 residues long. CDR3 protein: CASTTTRLNTEAFF. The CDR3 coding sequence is TGTGCCAGCACGACCACCAGGTTGAACACTGAAGCTTTCTTT.

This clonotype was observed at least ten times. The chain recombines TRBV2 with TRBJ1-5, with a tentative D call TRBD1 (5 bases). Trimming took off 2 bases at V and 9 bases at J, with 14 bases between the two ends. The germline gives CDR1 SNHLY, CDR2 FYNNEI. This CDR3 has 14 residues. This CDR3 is CASSELGGGTPQHF. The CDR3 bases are TGTGCCAGCAGTGAATTAGGTGGAGGGACGCCCCAGCATTTT.

CDR3 nucleotide sequence: TGCGCCAGCAGCTTGGGGATGGGGACAACAAACACCGGGGAGCTGTTTTTT. Protein: CASSLGMGTTNTGELFF. The chain employs TRBV5-1 and TRBJ2-2, with a weak D call TRBD1 (6 bases). This CDR3 has 17 residues. The germline V gene has CDR1 SGHRS and CDR2 YFSETQ. Trimming stripped 0 bases from V and 2 bases from J, with 14 bases between. Drawing the rest from reference TRBV5-1 and TRBJ2-2, the complete variable domain is KAGVTQTPRYLIKTRGQQVTLSCSPISGHRSVSWYQQTPGQGLQFLFEYFSETQRNKGNFPGRFSGRQFSNSRSEMNVSTLELGDSALYLCASSLGMGTTNTGELFFGEGSRLTVL.

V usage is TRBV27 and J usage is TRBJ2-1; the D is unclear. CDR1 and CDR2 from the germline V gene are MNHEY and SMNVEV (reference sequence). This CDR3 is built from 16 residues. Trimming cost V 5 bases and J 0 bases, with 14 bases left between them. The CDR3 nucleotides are TGTGCCAGCAGTCTCGGGCCACCGAGCTCCTACAATGAGCAGTTCTTC. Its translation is CASSLGPPSSYNEQFF.

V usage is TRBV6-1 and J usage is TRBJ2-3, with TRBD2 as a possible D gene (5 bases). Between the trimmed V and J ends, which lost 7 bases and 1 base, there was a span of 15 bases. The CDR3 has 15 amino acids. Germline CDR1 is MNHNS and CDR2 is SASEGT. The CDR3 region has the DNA TGTGCCAGCAAGATTCATAAGGGAGGCACAGATACGCAGTATTTT. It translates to CASKIHKGGTDTQYF.

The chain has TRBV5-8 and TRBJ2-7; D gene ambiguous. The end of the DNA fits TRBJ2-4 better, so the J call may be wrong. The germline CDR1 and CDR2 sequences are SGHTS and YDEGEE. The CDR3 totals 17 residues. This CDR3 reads CASSRTHYAIPKNIQYF. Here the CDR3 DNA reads TGTGCCAGCAGCCGAACCCACTATGCTATTCCCAAAAACATTCAGTACTTC.

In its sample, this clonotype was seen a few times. The CDR3 spells CASSEEVAVTDTQYF. CDR3 sequence (DNA): TGTGCCAGCAGTGAAGAGGTGGCAGTCACAGATACGCAGTATTTT. The chain combines TRBV6-1 with TRBJ2-3; no clear D gene. Germline lookup yields CDR1 MNHNS and CDR2 SASEGT. The CDR3 spans 15 residues. Deletions cut 1 base from V and 2 bases from J, with 10 bases between.

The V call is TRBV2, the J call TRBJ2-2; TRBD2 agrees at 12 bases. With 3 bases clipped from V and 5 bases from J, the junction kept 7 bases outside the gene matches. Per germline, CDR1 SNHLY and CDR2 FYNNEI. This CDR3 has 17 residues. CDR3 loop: CASSESLAGGRTGELFF. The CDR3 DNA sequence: TGTGCCAGCAGTGAGAGCCTAGCGGGGGGGCGGACCGGGGAGCTGTTTTTT.

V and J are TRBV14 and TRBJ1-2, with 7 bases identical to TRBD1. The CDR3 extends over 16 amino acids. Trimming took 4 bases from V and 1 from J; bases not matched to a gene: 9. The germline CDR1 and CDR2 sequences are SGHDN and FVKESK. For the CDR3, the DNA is TGTGCCAGCAGCCCCTGGACAGGAAGGCTTAACTATGGCTACACCTTC. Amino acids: CASSPWTGRLNYGYTF.

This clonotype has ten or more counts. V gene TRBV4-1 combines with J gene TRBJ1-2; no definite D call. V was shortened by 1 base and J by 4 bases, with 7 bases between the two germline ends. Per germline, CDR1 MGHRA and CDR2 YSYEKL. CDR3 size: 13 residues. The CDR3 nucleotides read TGCGCCAGCAGCCAAGGAGGCCCCTATGGCTACACCTTC. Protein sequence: CASSQGGPYGYTF.

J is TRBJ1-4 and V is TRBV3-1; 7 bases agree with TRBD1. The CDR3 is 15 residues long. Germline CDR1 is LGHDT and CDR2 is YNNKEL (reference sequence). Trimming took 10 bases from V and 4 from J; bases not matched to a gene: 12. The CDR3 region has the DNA TGTGCCACCTCCGACCTGGGGACAGTTAATGAAAAACTGTTTTTT. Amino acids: CATSDLGTVNEKLFF.

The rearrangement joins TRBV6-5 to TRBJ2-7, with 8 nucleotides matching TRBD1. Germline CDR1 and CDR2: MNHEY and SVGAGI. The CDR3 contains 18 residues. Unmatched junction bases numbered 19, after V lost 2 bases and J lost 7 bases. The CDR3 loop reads CASSYTRYQGASYNEQYF. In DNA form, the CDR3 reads TGTGCCAGCAGTTACACGAGGTATCAGGGGGCATCCTACAATGAGCAGTACTTC.

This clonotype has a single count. As DNA, the CDR3 is TGTGCCAGCAGCTCGTTAGCAGGGGGAAGGGGCTACACCTTC. Its protein is CASSSLAGGRGYTF. The V and J genes are TRBV7-2 and TRBJ1-2; 7 bases match TRBD1. This CDR3 is built from 14 residues. Germline CDR1 and CDR2: SGHTA and FQGNSA. V shed 4 bases and J 8 bases; nucleotides not matched to a gene: 10.

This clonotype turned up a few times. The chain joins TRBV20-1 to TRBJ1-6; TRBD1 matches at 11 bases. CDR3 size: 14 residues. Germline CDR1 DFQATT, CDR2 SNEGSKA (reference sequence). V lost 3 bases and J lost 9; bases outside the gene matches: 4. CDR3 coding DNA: TGCAGTGCTAGGGGACAGGGGGGCGGTTCACCCCTCCACTTT. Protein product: CSARGQGGGSPLHF.

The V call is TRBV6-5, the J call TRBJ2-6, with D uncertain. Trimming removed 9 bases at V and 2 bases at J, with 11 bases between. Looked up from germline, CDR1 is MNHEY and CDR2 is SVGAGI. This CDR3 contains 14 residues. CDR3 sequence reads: CARSPKPGANVLTF. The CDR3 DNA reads TGTGCCAGGAGTCCTAAACCTGGGGCCAACGTCCTGACTTTC.

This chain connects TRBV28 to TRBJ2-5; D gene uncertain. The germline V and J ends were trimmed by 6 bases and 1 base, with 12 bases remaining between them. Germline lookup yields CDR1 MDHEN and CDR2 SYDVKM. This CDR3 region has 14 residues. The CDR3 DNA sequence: TGTGCCAGCAGGCCCCATTCTACCCAAGAGACCCAGTACTTC. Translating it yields CASRPHSTQETQYF.